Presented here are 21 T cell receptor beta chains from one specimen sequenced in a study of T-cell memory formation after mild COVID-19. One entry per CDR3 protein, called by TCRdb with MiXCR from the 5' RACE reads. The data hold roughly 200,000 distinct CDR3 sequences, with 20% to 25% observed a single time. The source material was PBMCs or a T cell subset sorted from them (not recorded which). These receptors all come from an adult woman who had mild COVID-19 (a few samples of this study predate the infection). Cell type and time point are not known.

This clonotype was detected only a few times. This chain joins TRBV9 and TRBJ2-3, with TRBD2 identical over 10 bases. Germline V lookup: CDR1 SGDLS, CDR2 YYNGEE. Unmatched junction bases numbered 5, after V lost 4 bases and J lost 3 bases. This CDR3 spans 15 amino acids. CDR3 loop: CASSRSGGETDTQYF. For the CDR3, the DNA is TGTGCCAGCAGCCGCAGCGGGGGGGAAACAGATACGCAGTATTTT.

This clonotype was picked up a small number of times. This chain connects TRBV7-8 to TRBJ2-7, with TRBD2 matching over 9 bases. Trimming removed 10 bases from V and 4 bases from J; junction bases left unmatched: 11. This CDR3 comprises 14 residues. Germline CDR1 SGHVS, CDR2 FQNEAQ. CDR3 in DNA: TGTGCCATCCTTAGGCGGGAGGGCCGGTACGAGCAGTACTTC. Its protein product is CAILRREGRYEQYF.

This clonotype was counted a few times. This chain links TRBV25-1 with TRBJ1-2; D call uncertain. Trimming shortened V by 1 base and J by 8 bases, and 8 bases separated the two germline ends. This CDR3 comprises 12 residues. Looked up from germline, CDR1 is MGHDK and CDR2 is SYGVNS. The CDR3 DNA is TGTGCCAGCAGTGAATCCCCGGGGGGCTACACCTTC. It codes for CASSESPGGYTF.

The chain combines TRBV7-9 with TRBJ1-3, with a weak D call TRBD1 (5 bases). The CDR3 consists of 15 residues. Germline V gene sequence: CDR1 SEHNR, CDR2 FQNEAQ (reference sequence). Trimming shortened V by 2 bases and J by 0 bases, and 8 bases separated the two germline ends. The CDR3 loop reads CASSLKGASGNTIYF. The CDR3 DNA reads TGTGCCAGCAGCTTAAAAGGGGCCTCTGGAAACACCATATATTTT. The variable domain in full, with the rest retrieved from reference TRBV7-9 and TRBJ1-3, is DTGVSQNPRHKITKRGQNVTFRCDPISEHNRLYWYRQTLGQGPEFLTYFQNEAQLEKSRLLSDRFSAERPKGSFSTLEIQRTEQGDSAMYLCASSLKGASGNTIYFGEGSWLTVV.

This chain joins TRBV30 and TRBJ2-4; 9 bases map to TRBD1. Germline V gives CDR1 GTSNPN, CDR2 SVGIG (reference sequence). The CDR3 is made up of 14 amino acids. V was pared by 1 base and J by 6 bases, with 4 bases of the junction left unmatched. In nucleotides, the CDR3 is TGTGCCTGGAGTGCCGGACAGGGGATAAACATTCAGTACTTC. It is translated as CAWSAGQGINIQYF.

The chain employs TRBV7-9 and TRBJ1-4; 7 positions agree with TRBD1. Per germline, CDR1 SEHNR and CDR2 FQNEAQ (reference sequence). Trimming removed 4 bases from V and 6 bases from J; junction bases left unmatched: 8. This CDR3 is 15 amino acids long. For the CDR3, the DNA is TGTGCCAGCAGCTCCCGAACAGGGGCCGATGAAAAACTGTTTTTT. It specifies CASSSRTGADEKLFF. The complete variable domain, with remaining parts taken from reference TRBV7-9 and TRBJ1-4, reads DTGVSQNPRHKITKRGQNVTFRCDPISEHNRLYWYRQTLGQGPEFLTYFQNEAQLEKSRLLSDRFSAERPKGSFSTLEIQRTEQGDSAMYLCASSSRTGADEKLFFGSGTQLSVL.

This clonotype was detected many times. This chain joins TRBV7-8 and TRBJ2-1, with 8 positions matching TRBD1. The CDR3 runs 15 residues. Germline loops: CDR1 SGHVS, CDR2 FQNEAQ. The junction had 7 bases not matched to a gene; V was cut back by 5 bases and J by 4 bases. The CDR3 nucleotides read TGTGCCAGCAGCCTCGGACAGGGATCATACAATGAGCAGTTCTTC. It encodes CASSLGQGSYNEQFF. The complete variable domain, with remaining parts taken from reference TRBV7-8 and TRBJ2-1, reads GAGVSQSPRYKVAKRGQDVALRCDPISGHVSLFWYQQALGQGPEFLTYFQNEAQLDKSGLPSDRFFAERPEGSVSTLKIQRTQQEDSAVYLCASSLGQGSYNEQFFGPGTRLTVL.

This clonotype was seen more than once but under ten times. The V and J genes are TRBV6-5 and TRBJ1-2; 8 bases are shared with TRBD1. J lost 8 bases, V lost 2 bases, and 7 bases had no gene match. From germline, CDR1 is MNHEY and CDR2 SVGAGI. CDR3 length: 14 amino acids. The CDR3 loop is CASSYLPTGVGYTF. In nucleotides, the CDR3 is TGTGCCAGCAGTTACCTTCCGACAGGGGTCGGCTACACCTTC.

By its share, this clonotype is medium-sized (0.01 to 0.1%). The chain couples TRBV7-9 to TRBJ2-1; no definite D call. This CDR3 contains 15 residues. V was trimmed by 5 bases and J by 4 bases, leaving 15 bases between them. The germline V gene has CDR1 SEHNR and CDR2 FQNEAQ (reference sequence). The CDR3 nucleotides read TGTGCCAGCAGCCACCCGTCAGCTTTTTACAATGAGCAGTTCTTC. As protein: CASSHPSAFYNEQFF.

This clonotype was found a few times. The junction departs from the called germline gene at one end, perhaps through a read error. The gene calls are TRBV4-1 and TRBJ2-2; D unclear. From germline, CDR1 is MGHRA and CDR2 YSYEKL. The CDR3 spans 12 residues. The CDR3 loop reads CASSPNSGELFF. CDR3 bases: TGCGCCAGCAGCCCAAACAGCGGGGAGCTGTTTTTT.

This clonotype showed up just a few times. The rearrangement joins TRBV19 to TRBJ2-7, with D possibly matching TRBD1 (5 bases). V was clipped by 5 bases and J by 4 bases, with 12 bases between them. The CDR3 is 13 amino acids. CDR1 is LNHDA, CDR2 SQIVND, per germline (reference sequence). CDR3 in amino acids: CASSDSGAYEQYF. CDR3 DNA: TGTGCCAGTAGTGACAGTGGGGCTTACGAGCAGTACTTC.

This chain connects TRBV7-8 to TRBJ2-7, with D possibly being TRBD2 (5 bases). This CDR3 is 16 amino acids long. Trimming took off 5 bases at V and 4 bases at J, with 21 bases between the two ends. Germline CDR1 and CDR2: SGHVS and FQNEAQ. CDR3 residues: CASSPRGIRASYEQYF. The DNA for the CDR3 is TGTGCCAGCAGCCCCCGAGGGATTCGAGCGAGTTACGAGCAGTACTTC.

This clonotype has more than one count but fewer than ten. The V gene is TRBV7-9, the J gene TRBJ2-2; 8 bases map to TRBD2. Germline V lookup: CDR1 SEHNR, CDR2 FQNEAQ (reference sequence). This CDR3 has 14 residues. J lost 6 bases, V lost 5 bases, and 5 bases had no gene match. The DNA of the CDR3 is TGTGCCAGCAGCGCCGGGACTAGTCCCGGGGAGCTGTTTTTT. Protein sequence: CASSAGTSPGELFF. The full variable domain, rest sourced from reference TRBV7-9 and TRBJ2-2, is DTGVSQNPRHKITKRGQNVTFRCDPISEHNRLYWYRQTLGQGPEFLTYFQNEAQLEKSRLLSDRFSAERPKGSFSTLEIQRTEQGDSAMYLCASSAGTSPGELFFGEGSRLTVL.

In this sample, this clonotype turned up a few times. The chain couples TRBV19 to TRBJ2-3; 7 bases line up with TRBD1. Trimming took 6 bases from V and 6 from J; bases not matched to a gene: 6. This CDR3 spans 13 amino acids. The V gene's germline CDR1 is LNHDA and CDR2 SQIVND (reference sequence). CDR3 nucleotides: TGTGCCAGTAGGGACCCGGGACAGGATACGCAGTATTTT. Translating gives CASRDPGQDTQYF. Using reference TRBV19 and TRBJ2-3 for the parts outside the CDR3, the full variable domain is DGGITQSPKYLFRKEGQNVTLSCEQNLNHDAMYWYRQDPGQGLRLIYYSQIVNDFQKGDIAEGYSVSREKKESFPLTVTSAQKNPTAFYLCASRDPGQDTQYFGPGTRLTVL.

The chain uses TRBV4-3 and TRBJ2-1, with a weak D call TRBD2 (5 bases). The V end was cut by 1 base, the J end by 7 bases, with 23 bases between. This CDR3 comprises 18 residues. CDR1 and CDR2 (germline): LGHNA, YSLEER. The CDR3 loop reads CASSQVAGISARGNEQFF. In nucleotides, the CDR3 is TGCGCCAGCAGCCAAGTCGCCGGCATTAGCGCACGCGGGAATGAGCAGTTCTTC.

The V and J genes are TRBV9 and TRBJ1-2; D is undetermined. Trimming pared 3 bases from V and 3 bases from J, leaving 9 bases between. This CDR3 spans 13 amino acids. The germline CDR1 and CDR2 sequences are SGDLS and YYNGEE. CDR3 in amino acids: CASSDRTDYGYTF. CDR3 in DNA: TGTGCCAGCAGCGACCGGACGGACTATGGCTACACCTTC.

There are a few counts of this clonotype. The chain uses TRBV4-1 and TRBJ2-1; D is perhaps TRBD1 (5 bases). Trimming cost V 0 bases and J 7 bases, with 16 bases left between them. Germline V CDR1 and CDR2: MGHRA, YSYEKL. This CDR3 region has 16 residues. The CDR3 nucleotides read TGCGCCAGCAGCCAAGATCGTGGGTGGCAGGGAAATGAGCAGTTCTTC. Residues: CASSQDRGWQGNEQFF.

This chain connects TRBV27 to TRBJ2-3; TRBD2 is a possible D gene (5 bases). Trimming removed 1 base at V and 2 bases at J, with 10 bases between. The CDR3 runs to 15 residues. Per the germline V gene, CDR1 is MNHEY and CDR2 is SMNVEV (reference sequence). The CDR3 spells CASSLWSADTDTQYF. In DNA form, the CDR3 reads TGTGCCAGCAGTTTATGGTCAGCGGACACAGATACGCAGTATTTT.

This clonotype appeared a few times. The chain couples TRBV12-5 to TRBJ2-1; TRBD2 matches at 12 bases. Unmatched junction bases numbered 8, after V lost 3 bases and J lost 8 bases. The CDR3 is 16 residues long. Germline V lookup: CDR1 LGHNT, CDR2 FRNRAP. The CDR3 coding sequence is TGTGCTAGTGGTTTAGGTTCGACTAGCGGGAGTTATGAGCAGTTCTTC. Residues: CASGLGSTSGSYEQFF.

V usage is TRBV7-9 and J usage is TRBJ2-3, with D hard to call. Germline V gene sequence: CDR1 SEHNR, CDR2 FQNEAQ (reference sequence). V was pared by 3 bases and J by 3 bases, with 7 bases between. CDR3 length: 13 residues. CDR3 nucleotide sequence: TGTGCCAGCAGCTTTGGGCAGACAGATACGCAGTATTTT. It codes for CASSFGQTDTQYF.

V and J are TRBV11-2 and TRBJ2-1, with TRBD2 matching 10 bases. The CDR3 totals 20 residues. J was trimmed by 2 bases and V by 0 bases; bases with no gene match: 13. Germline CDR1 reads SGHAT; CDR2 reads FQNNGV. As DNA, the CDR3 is TGTGCCAGCAGCTTAGAACGGGTCGGGACTAGCGCGTTAGCCTACAATGAGCAGTTCTTC. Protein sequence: CASSLERVGTSALAYNEQFF.